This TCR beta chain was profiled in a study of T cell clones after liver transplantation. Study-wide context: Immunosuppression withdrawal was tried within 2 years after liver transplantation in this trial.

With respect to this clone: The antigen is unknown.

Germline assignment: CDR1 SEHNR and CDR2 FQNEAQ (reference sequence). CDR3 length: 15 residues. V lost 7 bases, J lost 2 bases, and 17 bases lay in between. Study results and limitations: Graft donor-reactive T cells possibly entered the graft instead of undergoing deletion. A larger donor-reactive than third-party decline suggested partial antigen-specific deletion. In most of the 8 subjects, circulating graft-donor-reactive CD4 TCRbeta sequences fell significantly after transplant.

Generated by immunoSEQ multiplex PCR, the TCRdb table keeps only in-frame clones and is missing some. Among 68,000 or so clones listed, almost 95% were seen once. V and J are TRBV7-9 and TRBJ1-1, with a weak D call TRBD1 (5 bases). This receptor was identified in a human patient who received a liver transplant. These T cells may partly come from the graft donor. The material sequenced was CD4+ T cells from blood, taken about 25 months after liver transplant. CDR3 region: CASIPTGTGNTEAFF. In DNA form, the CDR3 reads TGTGCCAGCATCCCCACCGGGACCGGTAACACTGAAGCTTTCTTT.